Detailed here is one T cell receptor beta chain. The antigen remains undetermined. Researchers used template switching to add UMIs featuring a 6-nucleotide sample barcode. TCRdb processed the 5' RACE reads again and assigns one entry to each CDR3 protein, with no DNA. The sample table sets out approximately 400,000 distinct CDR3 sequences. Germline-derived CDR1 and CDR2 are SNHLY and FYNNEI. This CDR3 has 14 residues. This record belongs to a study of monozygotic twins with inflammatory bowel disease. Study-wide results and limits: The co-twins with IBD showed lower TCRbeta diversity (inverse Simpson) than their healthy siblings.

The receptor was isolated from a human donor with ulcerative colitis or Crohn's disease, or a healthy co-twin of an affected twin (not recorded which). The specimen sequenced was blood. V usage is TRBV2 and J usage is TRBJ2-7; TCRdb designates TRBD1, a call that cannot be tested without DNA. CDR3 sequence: CASRRTGNSYEQYF.